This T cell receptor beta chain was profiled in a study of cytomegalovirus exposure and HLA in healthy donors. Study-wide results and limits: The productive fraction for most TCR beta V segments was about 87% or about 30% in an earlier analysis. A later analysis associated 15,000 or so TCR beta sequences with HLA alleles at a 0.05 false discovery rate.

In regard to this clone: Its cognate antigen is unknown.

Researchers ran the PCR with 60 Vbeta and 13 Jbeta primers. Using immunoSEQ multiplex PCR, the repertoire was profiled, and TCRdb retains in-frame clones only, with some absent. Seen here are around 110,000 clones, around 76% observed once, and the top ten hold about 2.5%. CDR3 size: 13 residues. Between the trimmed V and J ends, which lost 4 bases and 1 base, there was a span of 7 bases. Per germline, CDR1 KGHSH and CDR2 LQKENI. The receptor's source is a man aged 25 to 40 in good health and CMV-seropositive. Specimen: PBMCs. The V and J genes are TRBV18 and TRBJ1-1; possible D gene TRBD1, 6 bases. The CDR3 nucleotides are TGTGCCAGCTCACGGACAGAGAACACTGAAGCTTTCTTT. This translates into CASSRTENTEAFF.